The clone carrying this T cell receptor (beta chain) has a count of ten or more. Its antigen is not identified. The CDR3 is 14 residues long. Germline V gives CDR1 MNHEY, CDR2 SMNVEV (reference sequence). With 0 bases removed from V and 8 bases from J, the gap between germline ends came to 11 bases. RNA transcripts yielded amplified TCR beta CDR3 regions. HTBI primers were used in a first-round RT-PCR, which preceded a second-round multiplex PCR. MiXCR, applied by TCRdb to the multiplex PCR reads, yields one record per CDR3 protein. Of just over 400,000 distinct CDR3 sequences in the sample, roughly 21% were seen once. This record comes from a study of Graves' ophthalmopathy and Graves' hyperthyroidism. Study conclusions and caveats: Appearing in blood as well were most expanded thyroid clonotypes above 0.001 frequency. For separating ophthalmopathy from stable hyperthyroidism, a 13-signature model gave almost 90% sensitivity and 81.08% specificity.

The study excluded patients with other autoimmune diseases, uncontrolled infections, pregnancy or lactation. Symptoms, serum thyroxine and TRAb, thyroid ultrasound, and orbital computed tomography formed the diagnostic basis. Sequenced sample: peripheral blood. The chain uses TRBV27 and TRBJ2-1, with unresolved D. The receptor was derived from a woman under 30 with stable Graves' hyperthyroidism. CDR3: CASSLSGSVDEQFF. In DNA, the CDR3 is TGTGCCAGCAGTTTATCGGGGTCGGTGGATGAGCAGTTCTTC.